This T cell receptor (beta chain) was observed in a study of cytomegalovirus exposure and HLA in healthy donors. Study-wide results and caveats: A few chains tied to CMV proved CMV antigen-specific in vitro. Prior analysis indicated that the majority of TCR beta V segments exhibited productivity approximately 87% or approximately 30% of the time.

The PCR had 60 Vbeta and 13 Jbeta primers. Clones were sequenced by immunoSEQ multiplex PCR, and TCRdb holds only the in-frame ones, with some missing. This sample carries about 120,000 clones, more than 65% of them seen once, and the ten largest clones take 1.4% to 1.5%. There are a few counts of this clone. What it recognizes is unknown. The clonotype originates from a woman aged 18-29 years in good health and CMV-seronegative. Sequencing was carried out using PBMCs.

CDR3 nucleotide sequence: TGTGCCAGCAGTTACTCAGGAGACAGGGGTAGTGAAGCTTTCTTT. It codes for CASSYSGDRGSEAFF. The chain joins TRBV6-5 to TRBJ1-1, with 8 bases identical to TRBD1. CDR1 and CDR2 (germline): MNHEY, SVGAGI. The CDR3 is 15 residues long. V dropped 0 bases and J dropped 7; count of bases not matched to a gene: 7.